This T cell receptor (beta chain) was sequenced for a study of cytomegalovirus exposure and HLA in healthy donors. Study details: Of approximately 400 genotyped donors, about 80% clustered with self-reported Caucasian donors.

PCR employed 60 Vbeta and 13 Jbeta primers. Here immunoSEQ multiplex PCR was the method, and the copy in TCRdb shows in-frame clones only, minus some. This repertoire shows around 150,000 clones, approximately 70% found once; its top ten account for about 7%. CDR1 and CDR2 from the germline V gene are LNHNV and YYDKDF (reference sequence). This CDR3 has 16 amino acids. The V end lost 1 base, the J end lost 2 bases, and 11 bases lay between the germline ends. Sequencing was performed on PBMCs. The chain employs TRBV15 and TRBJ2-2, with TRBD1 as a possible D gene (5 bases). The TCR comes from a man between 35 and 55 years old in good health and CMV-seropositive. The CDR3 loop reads CATSRAVGVNTGELFF. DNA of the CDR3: TGTGCCACCAGCAGAGCGGTAGGGGTCAACACCGGGGAGCTGTTTTTT.